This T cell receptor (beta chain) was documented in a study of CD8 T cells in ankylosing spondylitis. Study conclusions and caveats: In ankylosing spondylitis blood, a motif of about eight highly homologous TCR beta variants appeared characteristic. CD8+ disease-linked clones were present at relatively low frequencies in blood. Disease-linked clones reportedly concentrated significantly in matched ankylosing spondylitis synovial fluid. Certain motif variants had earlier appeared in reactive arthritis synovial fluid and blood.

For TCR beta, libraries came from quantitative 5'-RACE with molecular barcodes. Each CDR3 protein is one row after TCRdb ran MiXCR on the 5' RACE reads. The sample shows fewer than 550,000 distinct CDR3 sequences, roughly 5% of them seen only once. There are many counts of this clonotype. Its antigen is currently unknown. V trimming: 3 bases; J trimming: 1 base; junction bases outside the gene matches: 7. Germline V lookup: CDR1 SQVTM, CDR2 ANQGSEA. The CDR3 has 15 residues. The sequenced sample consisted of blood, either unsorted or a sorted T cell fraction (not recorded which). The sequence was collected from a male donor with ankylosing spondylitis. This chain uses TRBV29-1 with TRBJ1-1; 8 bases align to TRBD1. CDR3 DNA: TGCAGCGTTGACAGGGGGCCGGGAAGGAACACTGAAGCTTTCTTT. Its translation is CSVDRGPGRNTEAFF.